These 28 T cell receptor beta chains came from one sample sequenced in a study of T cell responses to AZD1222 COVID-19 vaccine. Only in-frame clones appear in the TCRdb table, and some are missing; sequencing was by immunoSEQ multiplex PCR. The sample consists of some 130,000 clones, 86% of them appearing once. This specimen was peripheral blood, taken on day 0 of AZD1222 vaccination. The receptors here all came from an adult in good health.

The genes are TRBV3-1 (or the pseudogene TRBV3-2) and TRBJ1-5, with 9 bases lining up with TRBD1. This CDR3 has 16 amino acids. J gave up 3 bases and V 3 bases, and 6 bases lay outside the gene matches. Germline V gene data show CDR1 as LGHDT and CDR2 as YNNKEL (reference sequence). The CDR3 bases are TGTGCCAGCAGCCACGGACAGGGGACGATCAATCAGCCCCAGCATTTT. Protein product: CASSHGQGTINQPQHF.

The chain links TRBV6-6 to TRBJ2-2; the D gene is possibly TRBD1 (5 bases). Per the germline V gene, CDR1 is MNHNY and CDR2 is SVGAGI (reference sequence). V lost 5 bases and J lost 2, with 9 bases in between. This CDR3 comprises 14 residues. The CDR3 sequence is CASSIGQNTGELFF. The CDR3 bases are TGTGCCAGCAGTATCGGACAAAACACCGGGGAGCTGTTTTTT.

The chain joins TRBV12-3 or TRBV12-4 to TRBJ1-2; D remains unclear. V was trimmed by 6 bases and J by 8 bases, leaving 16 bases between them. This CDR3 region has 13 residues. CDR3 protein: CASSWNGERGYTF. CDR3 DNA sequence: TGTGCCAGCAGCTGGAACGGGGAAAGGGGCTACACCTTC.

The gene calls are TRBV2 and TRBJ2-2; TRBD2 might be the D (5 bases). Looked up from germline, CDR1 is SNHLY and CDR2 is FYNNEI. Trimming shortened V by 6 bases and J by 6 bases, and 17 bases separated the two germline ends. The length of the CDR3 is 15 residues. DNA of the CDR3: TGTGCCAGCAGCCTAGGTCGGGGTTACTCCGGGGAGCTGTTTTTT. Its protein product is CASSLGRGYSGELFF.

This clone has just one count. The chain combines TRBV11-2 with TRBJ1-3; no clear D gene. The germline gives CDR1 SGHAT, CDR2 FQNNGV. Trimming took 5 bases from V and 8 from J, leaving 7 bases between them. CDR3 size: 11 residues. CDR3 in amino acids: CASSPGHTIYF. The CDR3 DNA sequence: TGTGCCAGCAGCCCCGGCCACACCATATATTTT.

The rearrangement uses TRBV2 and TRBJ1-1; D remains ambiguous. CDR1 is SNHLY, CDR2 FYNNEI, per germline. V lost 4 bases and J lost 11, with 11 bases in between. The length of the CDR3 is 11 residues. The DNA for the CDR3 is TGTGCCAGCAGTGTTATGGTTGGGGCTTTCTTT. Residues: CASSVMVGAFF.

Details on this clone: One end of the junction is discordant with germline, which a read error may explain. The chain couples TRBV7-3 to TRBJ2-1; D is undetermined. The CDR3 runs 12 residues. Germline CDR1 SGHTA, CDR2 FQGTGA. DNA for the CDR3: TGTGCCAGCAGCCCGGACGGGCGGAGCCCGGTCTTC. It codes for CASSPDGRSPVF.

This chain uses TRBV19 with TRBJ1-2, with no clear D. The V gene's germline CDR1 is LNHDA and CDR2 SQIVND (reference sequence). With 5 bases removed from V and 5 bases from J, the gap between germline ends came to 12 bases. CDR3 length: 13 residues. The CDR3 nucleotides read TGTGCCAGTAGTTCCCGGAGTGGATATGGCTACACCTTC. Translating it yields CASSSRSGYGYTF. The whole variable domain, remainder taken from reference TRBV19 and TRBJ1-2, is DGGITQSPKYLFRKEGQNVTLSCEQNLNHDAMYWYRQDPGQGLRLIYYSQIVNDFQKGDIAEGYSVSREKKESFPLTVTSAQKNPTAFYLCASSSRSGYGYTFGSGTRLTVV.

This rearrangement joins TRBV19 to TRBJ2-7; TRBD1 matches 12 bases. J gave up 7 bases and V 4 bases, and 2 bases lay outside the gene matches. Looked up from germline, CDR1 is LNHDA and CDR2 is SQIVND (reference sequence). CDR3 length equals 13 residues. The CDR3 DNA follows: TGTGCCAGTAGTAGGGACAGGGGGCTTGAGCAGTACTTC. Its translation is CASSRDRGLEQYF.

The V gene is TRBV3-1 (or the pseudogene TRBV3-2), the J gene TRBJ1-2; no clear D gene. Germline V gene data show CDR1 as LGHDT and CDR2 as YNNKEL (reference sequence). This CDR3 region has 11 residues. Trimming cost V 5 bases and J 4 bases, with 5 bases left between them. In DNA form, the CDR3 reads TGTGCCAGCAGCAACAGCTATGGCTACACCTTC. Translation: CASSNSYGYTF.

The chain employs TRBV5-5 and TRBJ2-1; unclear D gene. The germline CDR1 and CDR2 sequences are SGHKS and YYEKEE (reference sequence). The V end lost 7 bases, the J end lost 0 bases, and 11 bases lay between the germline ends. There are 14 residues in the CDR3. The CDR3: CASRSQASYNEQFF. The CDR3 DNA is TGTGCCAGCCGCTCCCAGGCCTCCTACAATGAGCAGTTCTTC.

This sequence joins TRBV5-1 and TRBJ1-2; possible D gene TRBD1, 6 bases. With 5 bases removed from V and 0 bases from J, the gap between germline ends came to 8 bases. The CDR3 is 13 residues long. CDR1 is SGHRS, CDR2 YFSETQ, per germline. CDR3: CASRGTPNYGYTF. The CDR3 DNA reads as TGCGCCAGCAGGGGGACACCTAACTATGGCTACACCTTC.

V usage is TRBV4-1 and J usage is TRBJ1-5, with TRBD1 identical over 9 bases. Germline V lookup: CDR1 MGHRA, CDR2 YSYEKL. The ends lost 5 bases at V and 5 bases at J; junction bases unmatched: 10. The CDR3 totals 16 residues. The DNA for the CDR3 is TGCGCCAGCAGCTTATACCGGGGACAGGGTGATCAGCCCCAGCATTTT. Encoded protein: CASSLYRGQGDQPQHF.

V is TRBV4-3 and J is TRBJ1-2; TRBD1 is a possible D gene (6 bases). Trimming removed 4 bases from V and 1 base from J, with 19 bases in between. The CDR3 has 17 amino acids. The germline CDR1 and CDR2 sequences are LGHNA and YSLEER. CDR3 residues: CASSPTLQGLGNYGYTF. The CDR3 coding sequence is TGCGCCAGCAGCCCCACCCTGCAGGGGTTAGGTAACTATGGCTACACCTTC.

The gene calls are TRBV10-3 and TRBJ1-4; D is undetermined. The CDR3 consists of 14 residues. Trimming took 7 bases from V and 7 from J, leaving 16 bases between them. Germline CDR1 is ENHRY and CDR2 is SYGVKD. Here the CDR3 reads CAITSGLEGEKLFF. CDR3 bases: TGTGCCATCACTTCCGGTCTGGAGGGTGAAAAACTGTTTTTT.

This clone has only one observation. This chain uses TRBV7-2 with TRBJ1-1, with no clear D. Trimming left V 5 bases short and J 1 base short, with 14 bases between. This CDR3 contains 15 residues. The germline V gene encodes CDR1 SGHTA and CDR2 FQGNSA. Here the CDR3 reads CASSPRVGKNTEAFF. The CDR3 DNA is TGTGCCAGCAGCCCTAGGGTGGGGAAGAACACTGAAGCTTTCTTT.

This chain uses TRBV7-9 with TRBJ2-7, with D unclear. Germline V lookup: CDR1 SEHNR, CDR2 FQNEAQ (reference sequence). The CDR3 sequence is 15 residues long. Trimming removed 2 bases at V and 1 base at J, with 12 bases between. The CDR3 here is CASSLMGAVSYEQYF. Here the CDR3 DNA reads TGTGCCAGCAGCTTAATGGGCGCAGTTTCCTACGAGCAGTACTTC.

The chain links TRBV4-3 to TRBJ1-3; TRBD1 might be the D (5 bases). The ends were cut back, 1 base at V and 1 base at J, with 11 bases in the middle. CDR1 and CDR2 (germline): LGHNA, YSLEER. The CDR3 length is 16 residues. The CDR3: CASSQVGAGSGNTIYF. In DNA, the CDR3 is TGCGCCAGCAGCCAAGTAGGGGCCGGTTCTGGAAACACCATATATTTT.

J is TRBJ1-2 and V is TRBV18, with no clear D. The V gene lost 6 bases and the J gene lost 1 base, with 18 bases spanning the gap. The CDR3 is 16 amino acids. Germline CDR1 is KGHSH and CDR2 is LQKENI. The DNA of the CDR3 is TGTGCCAGCTCCCCAGATGTCGAGGCCAGTAACTATGGCTACACCTTC. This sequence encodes CASSPDVEASNYGYTF.

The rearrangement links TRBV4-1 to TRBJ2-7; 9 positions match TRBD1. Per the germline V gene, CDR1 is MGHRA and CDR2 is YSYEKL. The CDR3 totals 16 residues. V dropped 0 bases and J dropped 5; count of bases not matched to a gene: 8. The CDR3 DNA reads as TGCGCCAGCAGCCAAGATCCCGGACAGGGGTCCCACGAGCAGTACTTC. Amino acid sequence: CASSQDPGQGSHEQYF.

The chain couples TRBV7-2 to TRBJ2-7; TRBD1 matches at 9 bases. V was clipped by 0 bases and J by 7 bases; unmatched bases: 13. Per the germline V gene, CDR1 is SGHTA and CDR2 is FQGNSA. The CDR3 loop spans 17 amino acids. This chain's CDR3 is CASSLAPFRTGEGEQYF. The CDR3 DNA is TGTGCCAGCAGCTTAGCGCCATTTAGGACAGGGGAAGGGGAGCAGTACTTC.

CDR3 DNA: TGCAGCGTTGAAGAGGACAGCTCCTATAATTCACCCCTCCACTTT. Protein: CSVEEDSSYNSPLHF. This chain connects TRBV29-1 to TRBJ1-6; a possible D gene is TRBD1 (6 bases). V lost 0 bases and J 0 bases, leaving 6 bases between the germline ends. The V gene's germline CDR1 is SQVTM and CDR2 ANQGSEA. This CDR3 contains 15 residues. Complete variable domain (other parts from reference TRBV29-1 and TRBJ1-6): SAVISQKPSRDICQRGTSLTIQCQVDSQVTMMFWYRQQPGQSLTLIATANQGSEATYESGFVIDKFPISRPNLTFSTLTVSNMSPEDSSIYLCSVEEDSSYNSPLHFGNGTRLTVT.

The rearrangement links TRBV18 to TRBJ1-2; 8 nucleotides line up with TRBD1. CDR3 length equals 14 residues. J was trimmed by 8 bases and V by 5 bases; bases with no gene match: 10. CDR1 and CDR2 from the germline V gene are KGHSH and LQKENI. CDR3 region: CASSGVTGDFGYTF. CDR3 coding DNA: TGTGCCAGCTCAGGGGTGACAGGGGATTTCGGCTACACCTTC.

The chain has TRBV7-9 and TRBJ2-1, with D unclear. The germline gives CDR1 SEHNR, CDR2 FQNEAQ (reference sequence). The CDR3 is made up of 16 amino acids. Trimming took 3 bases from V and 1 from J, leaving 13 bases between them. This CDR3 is CASSFLMGSSYNEQFF. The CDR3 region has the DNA TGTGCCAGCAGCTTTCTAATGGGAAGTTCCTACAATGAGCAGTTCTTC.

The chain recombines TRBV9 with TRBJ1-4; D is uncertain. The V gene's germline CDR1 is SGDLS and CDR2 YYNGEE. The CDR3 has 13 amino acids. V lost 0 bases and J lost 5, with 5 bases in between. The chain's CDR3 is CASSVDWNEKLFF. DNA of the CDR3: TGTGCCAGCAGCGTAGATTGGAATGAAAAACTGTTTTTT. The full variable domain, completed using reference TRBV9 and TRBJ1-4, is DSGVTQTPKHLITATGQRVTLRCSPRSGDLSVYWYQQSLDQGLQFLIQYYNGEERAKGNILERFSAQQFPDLHSELNLSSLELGDSALYFCASSVDWNEKLFFGSGTQLSVL.

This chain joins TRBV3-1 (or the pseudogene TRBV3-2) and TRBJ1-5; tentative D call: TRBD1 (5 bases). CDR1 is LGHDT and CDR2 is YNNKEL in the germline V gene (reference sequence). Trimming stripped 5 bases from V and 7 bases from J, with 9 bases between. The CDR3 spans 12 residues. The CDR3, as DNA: TGTGCCAGCAGCAGAGGGGACCAGCCCCAGCATTTT. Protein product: CASSRGDQPQHF.

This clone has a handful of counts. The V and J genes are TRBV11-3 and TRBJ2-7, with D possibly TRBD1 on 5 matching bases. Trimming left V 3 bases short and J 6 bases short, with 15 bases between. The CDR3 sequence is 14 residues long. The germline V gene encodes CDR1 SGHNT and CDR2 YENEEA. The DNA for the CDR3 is TGTGCCAGCAGCTTCTCGGCAGGGATCGGCGAGCAGTACTTC. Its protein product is CASSFSAGIGEQYF.

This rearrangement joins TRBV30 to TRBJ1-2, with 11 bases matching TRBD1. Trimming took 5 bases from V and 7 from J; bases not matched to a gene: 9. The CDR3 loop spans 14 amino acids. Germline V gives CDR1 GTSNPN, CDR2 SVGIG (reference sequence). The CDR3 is CAWQTGTGGSGYTF. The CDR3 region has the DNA TGTGCCTGGCAGACTGGGACAGGGGGTAGTGGCTACACCTTC.